Presented here are 8 T cell receptor beta chains from one specimen sequenced in a study of cytomegalovirus exposure and HLA in healthy donors. Primers: 60 Vbeta forward and 13 Jbeta reverse. Profiled with immunoSEQ multiplex PCR; TCRdb holds only in-frame clones, not every one. The sample contains 200,000 to 250,000 clones, about three quarters of which appear only once. The sample was PBMCs. These receptor sequences come from a woman aged 60 to 75 in good health and CMV-seropositive.

DNA for the CDR3: TGTGCCAGCAGTGAAATCCCCGCCGGGGGTGGATTCGAAAAACTGTTTTTT. This gives the protein CASSEIPAGGGFEKLFF. This chain uses TRBV2 with TRBJ1-4; D may be TRBD1 (5 bases). Trimming removed 2 bases at V and 8 bases at J, with 21 bases between. Germline V gives CDR1 SNHLY, CDR2 FYNNEI. The length of the CDR3 is 17 residues.

This clone is labeled medium-sized. The chain has TRBV19 and TRBJ2-7; 10 positions match TRBD1. Germline lookup yields CDR1 LNHDA and CDR2 SQIVND (reference sequence). This CDR3 is built from 16 residues. With V trimmed by 0 bases and J by 3 bases, 5 bases remained unmatched. CDR3 bases: TGTGCCAGTAGTATAGATCATTGGGACAGGGGCTACGAGCAGTACTTC. It is translated as CASSIDHWDRGYEQYF.

This clone was seen a handful of times. This chain uses TRBV30 with TRBJ2-7, with TRBD1 matching 9 bases. Germline CDR1 GTSNPN, CDR2 SVGIG (reference sequence). After removal of 0 bases from V and 8 bases from J, the junction contained 5 bases not matched to a gene. This CDR3 is built from 13 residues. The CDR3 DNA is TGTGCCTGGAGTGTTGGACAGGGGCAAAAGCAGTACTTC. This translates into CAWSVGQGQKQYF.

The chain employs TRBV6-5 and TRBJ2-7; 8 bases align to TRBD1. CDR3 length equals 12 residues. J lost 6 bases, V lost 6 bases, and 4 bases had no gene match. CDR1 MNHEY and CDR2 SVGAGI come from the germline V gene. In nucleotides, the CDR3 is TGTGCCAGCAGCCTCGGGACAGGCGAGCAGTACTTC. This encodes CASSLGTGEQYF.

The V and J genes are TRBV2 and TRBJ1-1, with D uncertain. Germline values: CDR1 SNHLY, CDR2 FYNNEI. V was cut by 10 bases and J by 1 base, with 13 bases left in between. There are 13 residues in the CDR3. The CDR3 protein is CATHRESNTEAFF. For the CDR3, the DNA is TGTGCCACCCACCGGGAATCGAACACTGAAGCTTTCTTT.

V usage is TRBV5-1 and J usage is TRBJ2-7; D not resolved. The CDR3 is 11 residues long. Trimming removed 2 bases from V and 4 bases from J, with 4 bases in between. Germline V lookup: CDR1 SGHRS, CDR2 YFSETQ. This chain's CDR3 is CASSFQYEQYF. Written as DNA, the CDR3 is TGCGCCAGCAGCTTCCAATACGAGCAGTACTTC.

The chain is built from TRBV11-2 and TRBJ2-2; 11 bases agree with TRBD2. The V gene's germline CDR1 is SGHAT and CDR2 FQNNGV. The V segment lost 1 base and the J segment 5 bases; nucleotides outside the gene matches: 12. The CDR3 spans 19 residues. DNA of the CDR3: TGTGCCAGCAGCTTAGTTAAAACTAGCGGGAGAGGGAAAACCGGGGAGCTGTTTTTT. Translated: CASSLVKTSGRGKTGELFF.

This clone was detected a few times. CDR3 bases: TGTGCCAGCTGTCAAGCGGCTACGAGAGGGGAAAAACTGTTTTTT. The encoded protein is CASCQAATRGEKLFF. J is TRBJ1-4 and V is TRBV28, with unresolved D. The germline gives CDR1 MDHEN, CDR2 SYDVKM. This CDR3 is built from 15 residues. Trimming removed 8 bases from V and 8 bases from J, with 21 bases in between.